This T cell receptor beta chain appears in the sequencing data of a study of T cells in Graves' hyperthyroidism and ophthalmopathy. Using RNA transcripts as the source, TCR beta CDR3 regions were amplified. The HTBI primer set drove a first-round RT-PCR of the TCR CDR3. TCRdb ran MiXCR on the multiplex PCR reads and lists one entry per CDR3 protein. The data hold fewer than 750,000 distinct CDR3 sequences, with under 60% observed a single time. The patients, who ranged from 18 to 65 in age, presented with newly diagnosed hyperthyroidism lasting under 2 months. CDR1 SGHAT and CDR2 FQNNGV come from the germline V gene. The CDR3 is 15 residues long. Trimming stripped 0 bases from V and 7 bases from J, with 15 bases between.

The chain recombines TRBV11-2 with TRBJ1-2, with unresolved D. Sequenced: peripheral blood or thyroid tissue (not recorded which). The source of this sequence is a woman aged 18-30 years with Graves' hyperthyroidism. The CDR3 loop reads CASSLEVRETGGYTF. The CDR3 DNA sequence: TGTGCCAGCAGCTTAGAGGTTAGGGAGACTGGTGGCTACACCTTC.